The 8 T cell receptor beta chains below all came from one sample that was sequenced in a study of CD8+CD57+ T cells in acquired aplastic anemia. It was genomic DNA that served as the template for profiling TCR beta VDJ and CDR3. Each CDR3 protein is one row after TCRdb ran MiXCR on the reads. Of 150,000 or so distinct CDR3 sequences listed, about 50% are singletons. Selection for sequencing was limited to patients who had shown CD8+CD57+ cell expansion by flow cytometry. Input material: sorted CD4+, CD8+, or CD8+CD57+ T cells (not recorded which) from PBMCs. Receptors originate from a human donor with aplastic anemia.

In the case of this clonotype: This may stem from a read error, because a much larger clone lies one nucleotide away. The rearrangement uses TRBV4-2 and TRBJ2-7, with D unresolved. Germline V gene sequence: CDR1 LGHNA, CDR2 YNFKEQ. The CDR3 is 17 residues long. The V gene lost 4 bases and the J gene lost 3 bases, with 22 bases spanning the gap. CDR3 nucleotide sequence: TGTGCCAGCAGCCGAGAACCGGAACTGGGTCAGATCTACGAGCAGTACTTC. Translating gives CASSREPELGQIYEQYF.

This clonotype appeared many times. The chain carries TRBV12-3 or TRBV12-4 and TRBJ2-2; TRBD1 or TRBD2 may be the D gene (7 bases each). The CDR3 contains 14 residues. The V end lost 7 bases, the J end lost 7 bases, and 16 bases lay between the germline ends. The CDR3 loop reads CASTHRGGSGELFF. In DNA form, the CDR3 reads TGTGCCAGCACTCACAGGGGAGGGAGCGGGGAGCTGTTTTTT.

This clonotype was observed at least ten times. V and J are TRBV27 and TRBJ1-1; perhaps TRBD1 as D (5 bases). Trimming took 5 bases from V and 1 from J, leaving 8 bases between them. Germline V gene lookup returns CDR1 MNHEY and CDR2 SMNVEV (reference sequence). This CDR3 comprises 13 residues. The CDR3 DNA reads TGTGCCAGCAGTCCAGGGCCGAACACTGAAGCTTTCTTT. This translates into CASSPGPNTEAFF.

Details on this clonotype: The germline gene is not matched at one end of the junction; a read error may be the cause. The V and J genes are TRBV10-3 and TRBJ1-3; 7 nucleotides agree with TRBD1. Looked up from germline, CDR1 is ENHRY and CDR2 is SYGVKD. This CDR3 is 15 amino acids long. The CDR3 DNA is TGTGCCATCAGTGAGTCGACAGGGACTGGAAGCACCATATATTTT. Translation gives CAISESTGTGSTIYF.

This clonotype was counted many times. The chain joins TRBV7-9 to TRBJ2-2, with D perhaps TRBD1 (6 bases). The CDR3 totals 16 residues. Germline lookup yields CDR1 SEHNR and CDR2 FQNEAQ (reference sequence). Trimming shortened V by 5 bases and J by 1 base, and 14 bases separated the two germline ends. CDR3 nucleotides: TGTGCCAGCAGCCTTCGGTCGGGACAGAACACCGGGGAGCTGTTTTTT. Encoded protein: CASSLRSGQNTGELFF.

The chain combines TRBV24-1 with TRBJ2-1; TRBD2 agrees at 9 bases. The CDR3 contains 16 residues. V was pared by 5 bases and J by 0 bases, with 4 bases of the junction left unmatched. Germline V gene lookup returns CDR1 KGHDR and CDR2 SFDVKD. The CDR3 DNA sequence: TGTGCCACCAGTGTTCCTAGCGGGAACTCCTACAATGAGCAGTTCTTC. Its translation is CATSVPSGNSYNEQFF.

The chain couples TRBV9 to TRBJ2-5; a weak D match, TRBD2 (5 bases). Germline loops: CDR1 SGDLS, CDR2 YYNGEE. CDR3 length equals 12 residues. Trimming removed 3 bases from V and 2 bases from J, with 5 bases in between. CDR3 protein: CASSGRQETQYF. CDR3 DNA: TGTGCCAGCAGCGGGAGGCAAGAGACCCAGTACTTC.

This clonotype appeared many times. V and J are TRBV19 and TRBJ2-1; 9 positions match TRBD2. Trimming at V came to 2 bases and at J to 8 bases, leaving 7 bases not matched to a gene. CDR3 length equals 15 residues. Germline V lookup: CDR1 LNHDA, CDR2 SQIVND (reference sequence). This chain's CDR3 is CASSISRAGGYEQFF. CDR3 bases: TGTGCCAGTAGTATATCTAGAGCGGGAGGCTATGAGCAGTTCTTC.